This is a list of T cell receptor beta chains from one sample in a study of blood T cell repertoires in COVID-19. Sequencing was performed with immunoSEQ multiplex PCR; in TCRdb, only in-frame clones are kept and a portion is missing. The sample holds around 700,000 clones, about 90% seen once. Sequenced input: peripheral blood. The receptors stem from a woman aged 18-29 years with acute or convalescent COVID-19. Each CDR3 is given with its conserved first and last residue. D genes are given only for firm matches. Where a row states a size, it is once, few, many or the class of an expanded clone; other rows omit it.

j_gene: TRBJ2-2; abundance: NA; d_gene: TRBD2; v_gene: TRBV4-2; CDR3nt: TGTGCCAGCAGCCAAGATAAGCGGGGGGGCGAGATGGCCACTGGGGAGCTGTTTTTT; CDR3aa: CASSQDKRGGEMATGELFF
j_gene: TRBJ2-1; abundance: few; d_gene: TRBD1; v_gene: TRBV6-5; CDR3nt: TGTGCCAGCAGTCTAGGACAGGCCGAGCAGTTCTTC; CDR3aa: CASSLGQAEQFF
j_gene: TRBJ1-1; abundance: NA; d_gene: NA; v_gene: TRBV4-1; CDR3nt: TGCGCCAGCAGCCAGAGTCAGGACGGGACACAAAGACAAGCTTTCTTT; CDR3aa: CASSQSQDGTQRQAFF
j_gene: TRBJ1-5; abundance: NA; d_gene: NA; v_gene: TRBV21-1; CDR3nt: TGTGCCAGCAGCACGGTCAGGGGGGATCAGCCCCAGCATTTT; CDR3aa: CASSTVRGDQPQHF
j_gene: TRBJ1-2; abundance: NA; d_gene: NA; v_gene: TRBV18; CDR3nt: TGTGCCAGCTCACCATCAGGACTTGAAGGCTACACCTTC; CDR3aa: CASSPSGLEGYTF
j_gene: TRBJ1-1; abundance: NA; d_gene: NA; v_gene: TRBV5-4; CDR3nt: TGTGCCAGCAGCCCGGGCCGGGGGAACACTGAAGCTTTCTTT; CDR3aa: CASSPGRGNTEAFF
j_gene: TRBJ1-2; abundance: once; d_gene: TRBD1; v_gene: TRBV5-4; CDR3nt: TGTGCCAGCAGCCGAGGGGGCGGGTATGGCTACACCTTC; CDR3aa: CASSRGGGYGYTF
j_gene: TRBJ1-2; abundance: NA; d_gene: NA; v_gene: TRBV12-5; CDR3nt: TGTGCTAGCCTTTTGGGGGCGCGAGGCTACACCTTC; CDR3aa: CASLLGARGYTF
j_gene: TRBJ1-5; abundance: NA; d_gene: TRBD1; v_gene: TRBV5-1; CDR3nt: TGCGCCAGCAGCCTCGCAGGGGGCGATCAGCCCCAGCATTTT; CDR3aa: CASSLAGGDQPQHF
j_gene: TRBJ1-2; abundance: NA; d_gene: NA; v_gene: TRBV29-1; CDR3nt: TGCAGCGTTAGGGGGGGAATCTATGGCTACACCTTC; CDR3aa: CSVRGGIYGYTF
j_gene: TRBJ1-1; abundance: NA; d_gene: TRBD1; v_gene: TRBV6-5; CDR3nt: TGTGCCAGCAGTCGCCAGGGGGACACTGAAGCTTTCTTT; CDR3aa: CASSRQGDTEAFF
j_gene: TRBJ1-1; abundance: NA; d_gene: TRBD1; v_gene: TRBV18; CDR3nt: TGTGCCAGCTCACCATTGGGGACAGGTCCGACTGAGGGGGCTGAAGCTTTCTTT; CDR3aa: CASSPLGTGPTEGAEAFF
j_gene: TRBJ2-4; abundance: NA; d_gene: TRBD1; v_gene: TRBV27; CDR3nt: TGTGCCAGCGGGCCTTCCATTAATCCCCCCGACAGGGGAAACATTCAGTACTTC; CDR3aa: CASGPSINPPDRGNIQYF
j_gene: TRBJ1-4; abundance: NA; d_gene: NA; v_gene: TRBV11-2; CDR3nt: TGTGCCAGCAGCTTAGTTCGGGGGGTAGGAGAAAAACTGTTTTTT; CDR3aa: CASSLVRGVGEKLFF
j_gene: TRBJ1-5; abundance: NA; d_gene: NA; v_gene: TRBV27; CDR3nt: TGTGCCAGCAGTTTCGGGTTAAGCAGTCAGCCCCAGCATTTT; CDR3aa: CASSFGLSSQPQHF
j_gene: TRBJ1-1; abundance: NA; d_gene: NA; v_gene: TRBV10-3; CDR3nt: TGTGCCATCAGTGTCCTGCCGGGGGAAGCTTTCTTT; CDR3aa: CAISVLPGEAFF
j_gene: TRBJ2-1; abundance: NA; d_gene: NA; v_gene: TRBV4-3; CDR3nt: TGCGCCAGCAGCCAAGTAGGAGACAGGTACAATGAGCAGTTCTTC; CDR3aa: CASSQVGDRYNEQFF
j_gene: TRBJ2-7; abundance: NA; d_gene: NA; v_gene: TRBV3-1/TRBV3-2; CDR3nt: TGTGCCAGCAGCCCGCCGGGTCCTGAGCAGTACTTC; CDR3aa: CASSPPGPEQYF
j_gene: TRBJ2-3; abundance: NA; d_gene: NA; v_gene: TRBV7-2; CDR3nt: TGTGCCGGAACACTAGGCAGCGGCACAGATACGCAGTATTTT; CDR3aa: CAGTLGSGTDTQYF
j_gene: TRBJ1-2; abundance: NA; d_gene: NA; v_gene: TRBV15; CDR3nt: TGTGCCACCAGCAGACGACACAGGGCCGGCTACACCTTC; CDR3aa: CATSRRHRAGYTF
j_gene: TRBJ1-4; abundance: NA; d_gene: NA; v_gene: TRBV5-1; CDR3nt: TGCGCCAGCGCAGGGGCGATCAATGAAAAACTGTTTTTT; CDR3aa: CASAGAINEKLFF
j_gene: TRBJ2-2; abundance: NA; d_gene: NA; v_gene: TRBV5-4; CDR3nt: TGTGCCAGCAGCGTAGGGGATCTGAACACCGGGGAGCTGTTTTTT; CDR3aa: CASSVGDLNTGELFF
j_gene: TRBJ2-3; abundance: NA; d_gene: TRBD2; v_gene: TRBV7-8; CDR3nt: TGTGCCAGCAGCCCGAGACTAGCGGGGGTCTCAAATACGCAGTATTTT; CDR3aa: CASSPRLAGVSNTQYF
j_gene: TRBJ2-2; abundance: NA; d_gene: TRBD1; v_gene: TRBV5-4; CDR3nt: TGTGCCAGCAGCCCTGACAGGGGTAGGGACACCGGGGAGCTGTTTTTT; CDR3aa: CASSPDRGRDTGELFF
j_gene: TRBJ2-7; abundance: NA; d_gene: TRBD1; v_gene: TRBV5-1; CDR3nt: TGCGCCAGCAGAGACCCGGGACAGGGAAAAGAGCAGTACTTC; CDR3aa: CASRDPGQGKEQYF
j_gene: TRBJ1-2; abundance: NA; d_gene: NA; v_gene: TRBV6-5; CDR3nt: TGTGCCAGCAGTTACTCAGGCAGGCGCTATGGCTACACCTTC; CDR3aa: CASSYSGRRYGYTF
j_gene: TRBJ1-2; abundance: NA; d_gene: NA; v_gene: TRBV29-1; CDR3nt: TGCAGCGTCGCCCTGACAGGCTATGGCTACACCTTC; CDR3aa: CSVALTGYGYTF
j_gene: TRBJ2-1; abundance: NA; d_gene: TRBD2; v_gene: TRBV4-2; CDR3nt: TGTGCCAGCAGCCAAGGAGTAGCGGGGGATTACAATGAGCAGTTCTTC; CDR3aa: CASSQGVAGDYNEQFF
j_gene: TRBJ1-1; abundance: NA; d_gene: NA; v_gene: TRBV5-5; CDR3nt: TGTGCCAGCAGCTTGTTAGGAGGGGACGGATACACTGAAGCTTTCTTT; CDR3aa: CASSLLGGDGYTEAFF
j_gene: TRBJ2-7; abundance: NA; d_gene: NA; v_gene: TRBV6-2/TRBV6-3; CDR3nt: TGTGCCAGCAGTTACTCGCGCCCGGGCTACGAGCAGTACTTC; CDR3aa: CASSYSRPGYEQYF
j_gene: TRBJ1-2; abundance: NA; d_gene: NA; v_gene: TRBV7-2; CDR3nt: TGTGCCAGCAGCCTCCGTGGGGGGGGCGCTTTAGGGGGCTACACCTTC; CDR3aa: CASSLRGGGALGGYTF
j_gene: TRBJ1-1; abundance: NA; d_gene: NA; v_gene: TRBV27; CDR3nt: TGTGCCAGCAGTCCCCCCAGCAGGGTTAATTCTTTCTTT; CDR3aa: CASSPPSRVNSFF
j_gene: TRBJ2-2; abundance: NA; d_gene: TRBD1; v_gene: TRBV9; CDR3nt: TGTGCCAGCAGCGTTATCCCCACAGGGGGAGTAACCGGGGAGCTGTTTTTT; CDR3aa: CASSVIPTGGVTGELFF
j_gene: TRBJ2-3; abundance: NA; d_gene: NA; v_gene: TRBV5-5; CDR3nt: TGTGCCAGCAGCTTGATCGGTCCTCATCCTAGCACAGATACGCAGTATTTT; CDR3aa: CASSLIGPHPSTDTQYF
j_gene: TRBJ2-7; abundance: NA; d_gene: NA; v_gene: TRBV6-5; CDR3nt: TGTGCCAGCAGTTACTCGACTACGGGCTTTTTGGACGAGCAGTACTTC; CDR3aa: CASSYSTTGFLDEQYF
j_gene: TRBJ1-1; abundance: NA; d_gene: TRBD1; v_gene: TRBV28; CDR3nt: TGTGCCAGCAGTTTACCGCGAAACAGGGGAACTGAAGCTTTCTTT; CDR3aa: CASSLPRNRGTEAFF
j_gene: TRBJ1-2; abundance: NA; d_gene: TRBD1; v_gene: TRBV10-3; CDR3nt: TGTGCCATCAGCCCCGGGACAGGGGGCTGGGGCTATGGCTACACCTTC; CDR3aa: CAISPGTGGWGYGYTF
j_gene: TRBJ2-1; abundance: NA; d_gene: NA; v_gene: TRBV5-1; CDR3nt: TGCGCCAGCAGCTTGGAGGCGGGGCCTACTGAGCAGTTCTTC; CDR3aa: CASSLEAGPTEQFF
j_gene: TRBJ2-5; abundance: NA; d_gene: TRBD2; v_gene: TRBV24-1; CDR3nt: TGTGCCACCGCACCCTCTGGCTCCGGACTAGCGGGGACAGAGACCCAGTACTTC; CDR3aa: CATAPSGSGLAGTETQYF
j_gene: TRBJ2-7; abundance: NA; d_gene: NA; v_gene: TRBV2; CDR3nt: TGTGCCAGCAGTGCGGACAAAAGGGGCTTGAATCCACCCTACGAGCAGTACTTC; CDR3aa: CASSADKRGLNPPYEQYF
j_gene: TRBJ2-2; abundance: NA; d_gene: TRBD2; v_gene: TRBV6-5; CDR3nt: TGTGCCAGCAGTTACCCTAGCGGGGGGGCTAGCGGGGAGCTGTTTTTT; CDR3aa: CASSYPSGGASGELFF